The T cell receptor beta chain described here comes from a study of technical replicates of blood from several donors. Here immunoSEQ multiplex PCR was the method, and the copy in TCRdb shows in-frame clones only, minus some. The table includes some 83,000 clones, approximately 90% detected once. Germline CDR1 is SNHLY and CDR2 is FYNNEI. CDR3 length equals 15 residues. With 9 bases removed from V and 4 bases from J, the gap between germline ends came to 20 bases. The V gene is TRBV2, the J gene TRBJ2-3; D is possibly TRBD2 (5 bases). This clonotype was obtained from a human donor in good health. The sample was T cells isolated from PBMCs. CDR3 in DNA: TGTGCCAGTACAACTACCCCCGGGGTCCCAGATACGCAGTATTTT. This translates into CASTTTPGVPDTQYF. The variable domain in full, completed from reference TRBV2 and TRBJ2-3, reads EPEVTQTPSHQVTQMGQEVILRCVPISNHLYFYWYRQILGQKVEFLVSFYNNEISEKSEIFDDQFSVERPDGSNFTLKIRSTKLEDSAMYFCASTTTPGVPDTQYFGPGTRLTVL.